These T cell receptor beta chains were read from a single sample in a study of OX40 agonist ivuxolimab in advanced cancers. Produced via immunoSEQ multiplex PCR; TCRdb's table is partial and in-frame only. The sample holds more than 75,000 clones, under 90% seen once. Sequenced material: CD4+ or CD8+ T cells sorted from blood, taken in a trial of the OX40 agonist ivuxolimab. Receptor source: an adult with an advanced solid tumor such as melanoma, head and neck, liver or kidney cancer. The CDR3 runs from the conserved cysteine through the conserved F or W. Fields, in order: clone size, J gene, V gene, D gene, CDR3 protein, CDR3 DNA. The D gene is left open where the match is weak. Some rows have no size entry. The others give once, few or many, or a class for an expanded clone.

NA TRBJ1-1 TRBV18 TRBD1 CASSLGQGGNTEAFF TGTGCCAGCTCGCTCGGACAGGGGGGCAACACTGAAGCTTTCTTT
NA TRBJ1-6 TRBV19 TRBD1 CASNRGRGTGSPLHF TGTGCCAGTAACAGGGGGCGCGGTACTGGATCACCCCTCCACTTT
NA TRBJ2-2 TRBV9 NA CASSETPSAGTGELFF TGTGCCAGCAGCGAGACCCCATCCGCGGGGACCGGGGAGCTGTTTTTT
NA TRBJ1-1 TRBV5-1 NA CASSGQTLPTSEAFF TGCGCCAGCAGCGGTCAAACTCTCCCGACCTCTGAAGCTTTCTTT
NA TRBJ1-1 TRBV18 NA CASSPPSGSTEAFF TGTGCCAGCTCACCACCAAGTGGTAGCACTGAAGCTTTCTTT
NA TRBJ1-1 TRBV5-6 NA CASSLEETEAFF TGTGCCAGCAGCTTGGAGGAGACTGAAGCTTTCTTT
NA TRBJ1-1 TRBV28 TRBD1 CASSFLRTGTGGTEAFF TGTGCCAGCAGTTTTCTCCGGACCGGGACAGGGGGCACTGAAGCTTTCTTT
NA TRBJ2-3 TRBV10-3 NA CAINGGTDTQYF TGTGCCATCAATGGGGGCACAGATACGCAGTATTTT
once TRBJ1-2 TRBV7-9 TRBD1 CASSRRQGDYGYTF TGTGCCAGCAGCCGGCGACAGGGTGACTATGGCTACACCTTC
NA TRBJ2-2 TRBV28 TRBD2 CASSSGVGSGGIANTGELFF TGTGCCAGCAGTTCTGGGGTGGGTAGCGGGGGTATCGCGAACACCGGGGAGCTGTTTTTT
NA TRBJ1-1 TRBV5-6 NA CASRAQGTEAFF TGTGCCAGCAGGGCGCAGGGGACTGAAGCTTTCTTT
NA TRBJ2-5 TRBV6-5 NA CASSYSGQEETQYF TGTGCCAGCAGTTACTCGGGGCAGGAAGAGACCCAGTACTTC
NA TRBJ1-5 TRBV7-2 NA CASSPTGTSNQPQHF TGTGCCAGCAGCCCTACAGGGACGAGCAATCAGCCCCAGCATTTT
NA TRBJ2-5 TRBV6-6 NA CASSRQDFGQETQYF TGTGCCAGCAGTAGACAGGACTTTGGGCAAGAGACCCAGTACTTC
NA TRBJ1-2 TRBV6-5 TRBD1 CASRTGYGYTF TGTGCCAGCAGGACAGGGTATGGCTACACCTTC
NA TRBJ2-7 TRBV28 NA CASTKPQVGTYEQYF TGTGCCAGCACCAAGCCTCAGGTTGGCACCTACGAGCAGTACTTC
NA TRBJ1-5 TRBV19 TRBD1 CASIGQEGGGRNQPQHF TGTGCCAGTATCGGACAGGAGGGCGGTGGACGCAATCAGCCCCAGCATTTT
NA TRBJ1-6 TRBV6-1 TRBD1 CASSVPRHRGQNSPLHF TGTGCCAGCAGTGTGCCTCGGCACAGGGGGCAGAATTCACCCCTCCACTTT
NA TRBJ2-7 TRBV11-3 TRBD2 CASSLEGGGAREQYF TGTGCCAGCAGCTTAGAAGGCGGGGGGGCCCGCGAGCAGTACTTC
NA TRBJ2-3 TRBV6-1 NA CASSEARQPHADTQYF TGTGCCAGCAGTGAAGCCCGACAGCCACACGCAGATACGCAGTATTTT
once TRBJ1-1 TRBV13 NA CASSSSGPSTEAFF TGTGCCAGCAGCTCCTCCGGACCGAGCACTGAAGCTTTCTTT
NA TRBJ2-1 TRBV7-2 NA CASSFLTGYNEQFF TGTGCCAGCAGCTTTCTGACGGGGTACAATGAGCAGTTCTTC
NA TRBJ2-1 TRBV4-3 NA CASSQAPTNEQFF TGCGCCAGCAGCCAAGCCCCCACCAATGAGCAGTTCTTC
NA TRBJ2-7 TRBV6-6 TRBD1 CASSYSTGAYEQYF TGTGCCAGCAGTTACTCAACAGGGGCCTACGAGCAGTACTTC
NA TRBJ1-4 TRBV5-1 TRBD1 CASSLGQSNEKLFF TGCGCCAGCAGCCTGGGACAGTCTAATGAAAAACTGTTTTTT
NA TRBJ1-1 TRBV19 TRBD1 CASRSGTGGWNTEAFF TGTGCCAGTAGGAGCGGGACAGGGGGCTGGAACACTGAAGCTTTCTTT
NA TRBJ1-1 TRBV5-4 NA CASSLGGRGTEAFF TGTGCCAGCAGCTTGGGGGGGCGAGGGACTGAAGCTTTCTTT
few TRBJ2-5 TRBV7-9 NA CASSSNAGSGETQYF TGTGCCAGCAGCTCCAACGCAGGGTCAGGGGAGACCCAGTACTTC
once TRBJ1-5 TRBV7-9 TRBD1 CASTVGDRYNQPQHF TGTGCCAGCACCGTTGGGGACAGATACAATCAGCCCCAGCATTTT
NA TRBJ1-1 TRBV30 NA CAWSVQGTEAFF TGTGCCTGGAGTGTACAAGGGACTGAAGCTTTCTTT
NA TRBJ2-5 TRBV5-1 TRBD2 CASSPLGGGAGETQYF TGCGCCAGCAGCCCCTTAGGCGGGGGGGCCGGAGAGACCCAGTACTTC
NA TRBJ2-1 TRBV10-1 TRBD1 CASSNRQGKGHNEQFF TGCGCCAGCAGTAACCGACAGGGGAAGGGGCACAATGAGCAGTTCTTC
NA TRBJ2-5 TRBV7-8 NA CASNPGGSQETQYF TGTGCCAGCAACCCCGGGGGATCCCAAGAGACCCAGTACTTC
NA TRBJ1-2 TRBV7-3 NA CASSPFGGNVYTF TGTGCCAGCAGCCCGTTCGGGGGCAATGTCTACACCTTC
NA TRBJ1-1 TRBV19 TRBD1 CASTGQRNTEAFF TGTGCCAGTACGGGACAGAGGAACACTGAAGCTTTCTTT
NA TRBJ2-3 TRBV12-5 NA CASGRGLSADTQYF TGTGCTAGTGGCCGTGGACTATCAGCAGATACGCAGTATTTT
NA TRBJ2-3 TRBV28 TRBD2 CASSPSVGGGYTDTQYF TGTGCCAGCAGTCCGTCGGTGGGGGGGGGATACACAGATACGCAGTATTTT
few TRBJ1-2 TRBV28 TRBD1 CASSHSTGVFHGYTF TGTGCCAGCAGTCACTCAACAGGGGTCTTTCATGGCTACACCTTC
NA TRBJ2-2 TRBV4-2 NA CASSQELPRRQNTGELFF TGTGCCAGCAGCCAAGAGCTCCCCCGGAGACAGAACACCGGGGAGCTGTTTTTT
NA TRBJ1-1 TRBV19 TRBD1 CASGSGTGIEAFF TGTGCCAGTGGTTCCGGGACAGGGATTGAAGCTTTCTTT
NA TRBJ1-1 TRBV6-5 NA CASSYGEGGTEAFF TGTGCCAGCAGTTACGGGGAGGGGGGTACTGAAGCTTTCTTT
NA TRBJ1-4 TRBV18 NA CASSPRQERGIEKLFF TGTGCCAGCTCACCACGACAGGAGAGGGGTATTGAAAAACTGTTTTTT
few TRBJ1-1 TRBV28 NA CASSSGGMNTEAFF TGTGCCAGCAGTTCCGGGGGAATGAACACTGAAGCTTTCTTT
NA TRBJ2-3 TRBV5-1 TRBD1 CASSSGQGVSSTDTQYF TGCGCCAGCAGCTCTGGACAGGGAGTCTCCAGCACAGATACGCAGTATTTT
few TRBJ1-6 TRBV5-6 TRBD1 CASSADRGRLNSPLHF TGTGCCAGCAGCGCGGACAGGGGCCGTCTGAATTCACCCCTCCACTTT
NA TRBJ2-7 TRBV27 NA CASTREYEQYF TGTGCCAGCACCCGGGAGTACGAGCAGTACTTC
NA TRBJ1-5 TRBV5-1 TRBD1 CASSEQGNSNQPQHF TGCGCCAGCAGTGAACAGGGGAATAGCAATCAGCCCCAGCATTTT
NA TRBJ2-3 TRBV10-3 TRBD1 CAISGGTVDTQYF TGTGCCATCAGTGGGGGGACAGTAGATACGCAGTATTTT
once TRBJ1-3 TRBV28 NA CASGVGDTIYF TGTGCCAGCGGTGTCGGGGACACCATATATTTT
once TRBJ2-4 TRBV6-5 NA CASRGNGDIQYF TGTGCCAGCAGAGGAAATGGGGACATTCAGTACTTC